There are a few counts of the clone carrying this T cell receptor (beta chain). The data belong to a study of identical twins. With 6 bases removed from V and 1 base from J, the gap between germline ends came to 3 bases. CDR3 length: 11 amino acids. TCRdb ran MiXCR on the 5' RACE reads and lists one entry per CDR3 protein. The sample yields approximately 240,000 distinct CDR3 sequences, over 12% seen once. Sequencing was carried out using memory (CD45RO+) T cells sorted from blood. V usage is TRBV12-3 or TRBV12-4 and J usage is TRBJ1-1, with no clear D. The source of this sequence is a woman between 18 and 30 years old in good health. Here the CDR3 reads CASSTNTEAFF. The CDR3 coding sequence is TGTGCCAGCAGCACGAACACTGAAGCTTTCTTT.